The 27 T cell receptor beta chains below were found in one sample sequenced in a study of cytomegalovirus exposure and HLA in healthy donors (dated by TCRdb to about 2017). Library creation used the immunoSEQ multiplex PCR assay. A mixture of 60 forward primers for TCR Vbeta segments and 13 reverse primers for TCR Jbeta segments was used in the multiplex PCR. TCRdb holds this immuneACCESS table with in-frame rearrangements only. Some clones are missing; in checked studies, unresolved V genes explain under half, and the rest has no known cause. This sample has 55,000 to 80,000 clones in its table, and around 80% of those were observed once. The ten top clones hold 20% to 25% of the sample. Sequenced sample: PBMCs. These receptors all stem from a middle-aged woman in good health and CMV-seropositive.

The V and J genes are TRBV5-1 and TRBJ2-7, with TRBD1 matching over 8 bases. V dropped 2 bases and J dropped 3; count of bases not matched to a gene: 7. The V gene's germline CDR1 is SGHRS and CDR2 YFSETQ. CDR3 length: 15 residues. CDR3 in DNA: TGCGCCAGCAGCTTCGGAGAGACAGGGGTCTACGAGCAGTACTTC. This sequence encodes CASSFGETGVYEQYF. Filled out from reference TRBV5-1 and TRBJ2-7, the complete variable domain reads KAGVTQTPRYLIKTRGQQVTLSCSPISGHRSVSWYQQTPGQGLQFLFEYFSETQRNKGNFPGRFSGRQFSNSRSEMNVSTLELGDSALYLCASSFGETGVYEQYFGPGTRLTVT.

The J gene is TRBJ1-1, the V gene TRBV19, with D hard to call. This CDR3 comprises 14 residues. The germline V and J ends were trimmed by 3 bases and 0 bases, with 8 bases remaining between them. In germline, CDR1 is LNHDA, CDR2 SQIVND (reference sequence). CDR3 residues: CASSIDRVNTEAFF. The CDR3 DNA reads TGTGCCAGTAGTATCGATCGGGTGAACACTGAAGCTTTCTTT.

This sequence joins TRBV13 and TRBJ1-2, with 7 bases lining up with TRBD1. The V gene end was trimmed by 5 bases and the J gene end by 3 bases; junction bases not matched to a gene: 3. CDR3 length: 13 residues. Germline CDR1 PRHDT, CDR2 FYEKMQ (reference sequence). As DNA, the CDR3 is TGTGCCAGCAGCCCCGACAGGGACTATGGCTACACCTTC. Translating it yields CASSPDRDYGYTF.

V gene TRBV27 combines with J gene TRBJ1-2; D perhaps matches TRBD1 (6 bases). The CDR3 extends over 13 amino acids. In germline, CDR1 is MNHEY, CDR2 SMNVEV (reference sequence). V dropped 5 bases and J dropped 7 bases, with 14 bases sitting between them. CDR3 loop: CASSPTGLPGYTF. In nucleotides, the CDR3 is TGTGCCAGCAGTCCAACAGGGCTTCCTGGCTACACCTTC.

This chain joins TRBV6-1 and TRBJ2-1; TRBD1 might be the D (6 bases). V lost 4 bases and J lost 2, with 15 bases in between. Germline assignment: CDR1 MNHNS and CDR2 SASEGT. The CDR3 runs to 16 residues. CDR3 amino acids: CASSGGQVVTYNEQFF. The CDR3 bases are TGTGCCAGCAGTGGGGGACAAGTTGTAACCTACAATGAGCAGTTCTTC.

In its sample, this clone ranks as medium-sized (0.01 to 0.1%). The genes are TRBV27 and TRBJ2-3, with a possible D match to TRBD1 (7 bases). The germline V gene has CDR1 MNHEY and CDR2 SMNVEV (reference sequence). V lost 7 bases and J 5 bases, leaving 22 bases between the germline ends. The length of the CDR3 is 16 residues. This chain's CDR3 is CASIFRGDASIDTQYF. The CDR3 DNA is TGTGCCAGCATCTTCAGGGGGGACGCCTCGATAGATACGCAGTATTTT.

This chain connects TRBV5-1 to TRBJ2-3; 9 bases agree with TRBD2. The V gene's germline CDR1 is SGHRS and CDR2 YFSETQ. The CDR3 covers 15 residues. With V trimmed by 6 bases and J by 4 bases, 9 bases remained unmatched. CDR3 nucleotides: TGCGCCAGCATTGGGGCGGGGGGGCCAGCAGATACGCAGTATTTT. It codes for CASIGAGGPADTQYF.

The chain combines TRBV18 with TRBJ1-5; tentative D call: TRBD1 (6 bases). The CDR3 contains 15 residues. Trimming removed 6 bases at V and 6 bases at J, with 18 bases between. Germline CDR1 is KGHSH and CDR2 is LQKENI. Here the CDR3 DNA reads TGTGCCAGCTCGCCTGACGGGGGGCAAGGTCAGCCCCAGCATTTT. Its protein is CASSPDGGQGQPQHF. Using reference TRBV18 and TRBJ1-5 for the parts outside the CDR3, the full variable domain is NAGVMQNPRHLVRRRGQEARLRCSPMKGHSHVYWYRQLPEEGLKFMVYLQKENIIDESGMPKERFSAEFPKEGPSILRIQQVVRGDSAAYFCASSPDGGQGQPQHFGDGTRLSIL.

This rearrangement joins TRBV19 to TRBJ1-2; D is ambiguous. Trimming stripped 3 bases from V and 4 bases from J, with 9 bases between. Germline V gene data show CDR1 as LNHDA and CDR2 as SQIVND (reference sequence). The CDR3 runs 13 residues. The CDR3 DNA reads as TGTGCCAGTAGTATTGGTCCGGGCTATGGCTACACCTTC. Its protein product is CASSIGPGYGYTF.

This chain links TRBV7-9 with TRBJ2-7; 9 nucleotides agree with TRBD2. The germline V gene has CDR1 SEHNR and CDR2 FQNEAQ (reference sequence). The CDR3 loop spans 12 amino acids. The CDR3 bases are TGTTCCTGCGGGGGGGACTCCTACGAGCAGTACTTC. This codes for CSCGGDSYEQYF.

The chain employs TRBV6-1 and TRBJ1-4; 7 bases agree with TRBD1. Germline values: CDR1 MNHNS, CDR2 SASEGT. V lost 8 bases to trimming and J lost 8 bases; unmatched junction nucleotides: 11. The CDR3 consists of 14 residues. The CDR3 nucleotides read TGTGCCAGCTCCCGGACAGGCGGGACCGAAAAACTGTTTTTT. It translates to CASSRTGGTEKLFF.

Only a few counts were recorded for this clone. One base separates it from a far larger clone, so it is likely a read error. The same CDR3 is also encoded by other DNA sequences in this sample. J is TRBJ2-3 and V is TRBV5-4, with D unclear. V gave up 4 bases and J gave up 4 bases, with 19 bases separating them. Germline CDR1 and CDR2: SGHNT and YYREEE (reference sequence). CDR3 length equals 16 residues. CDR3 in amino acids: CASSQEESPSADTQYF. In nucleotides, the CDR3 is TGTGCCAGCAGCCAAGAGGAATCCCCTAGTGCAGATACGCAGTATTTT.

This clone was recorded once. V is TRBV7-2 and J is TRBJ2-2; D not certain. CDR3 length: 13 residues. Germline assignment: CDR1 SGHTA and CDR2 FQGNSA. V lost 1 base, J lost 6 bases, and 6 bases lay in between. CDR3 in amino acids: CASSLGRAGELFF. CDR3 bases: TGTGCCAGCAGCTTAGGCCGAGCCGGGGAGCTGTTTTTT.

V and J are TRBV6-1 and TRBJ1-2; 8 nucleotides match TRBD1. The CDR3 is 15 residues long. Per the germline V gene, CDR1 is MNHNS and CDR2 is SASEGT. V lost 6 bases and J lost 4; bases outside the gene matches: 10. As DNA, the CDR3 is TGTGCCAGCAGACCTCAGGGGGCGATTGTCTATGGCTACACCTTC. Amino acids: CASRPQGAIVYGYTF.

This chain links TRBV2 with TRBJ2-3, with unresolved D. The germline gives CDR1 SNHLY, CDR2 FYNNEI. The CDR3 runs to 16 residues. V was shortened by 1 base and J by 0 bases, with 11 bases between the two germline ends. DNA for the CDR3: TGTGCCAGCAGTGAAGGTTGGCTCCCTAGCACAGATACGCAGTATTTT. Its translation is CASSEGWLPSTDTQYF.

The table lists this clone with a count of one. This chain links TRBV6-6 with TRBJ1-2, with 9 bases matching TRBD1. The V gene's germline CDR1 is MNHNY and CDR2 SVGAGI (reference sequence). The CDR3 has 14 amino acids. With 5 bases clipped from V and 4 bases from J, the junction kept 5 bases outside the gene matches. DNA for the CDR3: TGTGCCAGCAGTGGAGGACAGGGGCGCTATGGCTACACCTTC. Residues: CASSGGQGRYGYTF.

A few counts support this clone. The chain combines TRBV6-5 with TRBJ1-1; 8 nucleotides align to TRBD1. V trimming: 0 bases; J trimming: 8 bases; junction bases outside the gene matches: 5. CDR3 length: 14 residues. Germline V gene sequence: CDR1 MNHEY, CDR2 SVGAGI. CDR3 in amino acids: CASSYSPGQGEAFF. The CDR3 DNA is TGTGCCAGCAGTTACTCCCCAGGACAGGGCGAAGCTTTCTTT.

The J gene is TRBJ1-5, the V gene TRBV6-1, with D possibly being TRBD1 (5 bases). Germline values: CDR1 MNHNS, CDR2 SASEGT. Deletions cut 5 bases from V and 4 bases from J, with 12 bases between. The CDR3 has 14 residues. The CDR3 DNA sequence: TGTGCCAGCAGTAAGGACCGGGGGAATCAGCCCCAGCATTTT. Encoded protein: CASSKDRGNQPQHF.

CDR3 nucleotide sequence: TGTGCCAGTAGTATTAGGGCATCGACTATCTATGGCTACACCTTC. Its translation is CASSIRASTIYGYTF. The rearrangement uses TRBV19 and TRBJ1-2; D unclear. Per germline, CDR1 LNHDA and CDR2 SQIVND (reference sequence). This CDR3 is 15 amino acids long. V lost 3 bases, J lost 4 bases, and 15 bases lay in between.

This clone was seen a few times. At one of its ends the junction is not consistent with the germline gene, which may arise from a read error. The CDR3 sequence: CSSSSIQGARFTKNIQYF. The CDR3, as DNA: TGTTCCAGCAGCTCGATACAGGGGGCGAGATTTACCAAAAACATTCAGTACTTC. V gene TRBV7-9 combines with J gene TRBJ2-4, with 9 positions matching TRBD1. The CDR3 length is 18 residues. Germline lookup yields CDR1 SEHNR and CDR2 FQNEAQ (reference sequence).

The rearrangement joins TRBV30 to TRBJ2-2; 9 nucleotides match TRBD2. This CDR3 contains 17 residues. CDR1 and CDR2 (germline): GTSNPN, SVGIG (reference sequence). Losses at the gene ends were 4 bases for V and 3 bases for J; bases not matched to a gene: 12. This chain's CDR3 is CAWTQWGRGGYTGELFF. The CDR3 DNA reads TGTGCCTGGACCCAATGGGGGCGGGGGGGCTACACCGGGGAGCTGTTTTTT.

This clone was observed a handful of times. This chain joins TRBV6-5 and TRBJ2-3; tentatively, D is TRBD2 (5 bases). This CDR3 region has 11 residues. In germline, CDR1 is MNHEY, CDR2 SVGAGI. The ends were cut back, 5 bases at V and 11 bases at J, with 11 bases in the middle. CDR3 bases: TGTGCCAGCAGTCCCGGGATACGGCAGTATTTT. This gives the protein CASSPGIRQYF.

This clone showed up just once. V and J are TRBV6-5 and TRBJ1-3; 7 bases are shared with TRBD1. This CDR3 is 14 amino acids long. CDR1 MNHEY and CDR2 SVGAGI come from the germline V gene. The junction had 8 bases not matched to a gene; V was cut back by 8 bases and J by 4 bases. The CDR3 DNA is TGTGCCAGCTCCATGACAGGGACGGGAAACACCATATATTTT. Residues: CASSMTGTGNTIYF.

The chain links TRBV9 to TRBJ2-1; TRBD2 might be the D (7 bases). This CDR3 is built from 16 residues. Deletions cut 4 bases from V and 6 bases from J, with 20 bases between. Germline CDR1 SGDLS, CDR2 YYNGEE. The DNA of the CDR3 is TGTGCCAGCAGCTTCCAGGGCGGGGGCGCTATCAATGAGCAGTTCTTC. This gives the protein CASSFQGGGAINEQFF. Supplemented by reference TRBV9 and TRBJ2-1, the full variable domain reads DSGVTQTPKHLITATGQRVTLRCSPRSGDLSVYWYQQSLDQGLQFLIQYYNGEERAKGNILERFSAQQFPDLHSELNLSSLELGDSALYFCASSFQGGGAINEQFFGPGTRLTVL.

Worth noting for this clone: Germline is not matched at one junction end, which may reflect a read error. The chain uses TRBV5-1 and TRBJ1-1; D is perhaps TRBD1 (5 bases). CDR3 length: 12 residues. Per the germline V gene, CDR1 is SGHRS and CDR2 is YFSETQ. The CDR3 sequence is CVSSTTDTEAFF. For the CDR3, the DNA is TGCGTCAGCAGCACGACAGACACTGAAGCTTTCTTT.

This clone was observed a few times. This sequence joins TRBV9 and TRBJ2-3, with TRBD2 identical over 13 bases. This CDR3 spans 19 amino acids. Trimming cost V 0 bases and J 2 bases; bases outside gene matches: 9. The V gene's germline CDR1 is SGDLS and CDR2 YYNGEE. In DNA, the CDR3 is TGTGCCAGCAGCGTAGATTATGGGACTAGCGGGGCCAACACAGATACGCAGTATTTT. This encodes CASSVDYGTSGANTDTQYF.

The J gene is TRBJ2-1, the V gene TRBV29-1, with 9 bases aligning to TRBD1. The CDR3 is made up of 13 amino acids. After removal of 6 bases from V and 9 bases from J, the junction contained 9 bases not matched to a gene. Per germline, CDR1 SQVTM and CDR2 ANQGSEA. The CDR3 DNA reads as TGCAGCGTATACAGGGGACAGGGCGGTGAGCAGTTCTTC. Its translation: CSVYRGQGGEQFF.